This T cell receptor beta chain stems from a study of metastatic and nonmetastatic thyroid tumors. No patient received treatment before thyroid surgery. Study findings and constraints: Significantly higher TCR beta diversity was reportedly seen in malignant thyroid tumors than benign nodules, in blood and tumor.

This clone was picked up many times. Its antigen remains unknown. This CDR3 region has 14 residues. Per the germline V gene, CDR1 is ENHRY and CDR2 is SYGVKD. V was pared by 0 bases and J by 3 bases, with 7 bases between. Through MiXCR, TCRdb re-clonotyped the PCR reads. The repertoire holds some 54,000 clones, with roughly a sixth as singletons. The sequence was collected from a female donor with papillary thyroid cancer or a benign thyroid nodule (not recorded which). Some clones in this sample may be carry-over from other donors' samples. Material for sequencing was blood. V usage is TRBV10-3 and J usage is TRBJ2-3; a weak D match, TRBD2 (5 bases). The CDR3 region is CAISESRRTDTQYF. The CDR3 DNA reads TGTGCCATCAGTGAGTCGAGGAGGACAGATACGCAGTATTTT.